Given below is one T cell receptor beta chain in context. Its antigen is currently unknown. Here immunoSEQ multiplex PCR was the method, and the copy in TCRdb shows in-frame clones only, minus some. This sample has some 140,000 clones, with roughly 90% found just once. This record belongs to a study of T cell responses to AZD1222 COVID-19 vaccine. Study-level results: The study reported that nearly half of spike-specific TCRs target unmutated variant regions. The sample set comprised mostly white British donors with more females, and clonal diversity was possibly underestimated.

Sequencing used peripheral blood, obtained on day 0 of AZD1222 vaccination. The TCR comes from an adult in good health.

CDR3 DNA: TGTGCCAGCAGTGACTTAGCGGGAGGGCGGAATACGCAGTATTTT. Translated: CASSDLAGGRNTQYF. This chain uses TRBV6-4 with TRBJ2-3; 11 nucleotides match TRBD2. The V gene's germline CDR1 is MRHNA and CDR2 SNTAGT. This CDR3 region has 15 residues. The V gene end was trimmed by 1 base and the J gene end by 7 bases; junction bases not matched to a gene: 4.